The 2 T cell receptor beta chains listed next were all sequenced from one sample in a study of CD8+ T cells in alopecia areata. Alopecia areata patients provided lesional scalp punch biopsies and peripheral blood, both collected for the study. Extracted RNA was reverse transcribed, and the resulting cDNA served as sequencing template. Sequenced by immunoSEQ multiplex PCR; TCRdb stores in-frame clones only, minus some. The sample gives about 7,900 clones, 45% to 70% of which show up once; around 14% is in the top ten. Sequences were derived from skin, sampled at week 0. The receptors were gathered from a human donor with alopecia areata.

The chain recombines TRBV6-9 with TRBJ1-1; the D is unclear. Looked up from germline, CDR1 is MNHGY and CDR2 is SVAAGI. The CDR3 runs to 12 residues. The V end lost 5 bases, the J end lost 1 base, and 5 bases lay between the germline ends. The CDR3 protein is CASSKRNTEAFF. The CDR3 DNA reads TGTGCCAGCAGTAAAAGGAACACTGAAGCTTTCTTT.

J is TRBJ1-5 and V is TRBV7-2, with D unclear. Trimming shortened V by 5 bases and J by 9 bases, and 14 bases separated the two germline ends. The CDR3 consists of 13 residues. Germline CDR1 SGHTA, CDR2 FQGNSA. The DNA of the CDR3 is TGTGCCAGCAGCACCCCCCATTACGGGCCCCAGCATTTT. This sequence encodes CASSTPHYGPQHF.